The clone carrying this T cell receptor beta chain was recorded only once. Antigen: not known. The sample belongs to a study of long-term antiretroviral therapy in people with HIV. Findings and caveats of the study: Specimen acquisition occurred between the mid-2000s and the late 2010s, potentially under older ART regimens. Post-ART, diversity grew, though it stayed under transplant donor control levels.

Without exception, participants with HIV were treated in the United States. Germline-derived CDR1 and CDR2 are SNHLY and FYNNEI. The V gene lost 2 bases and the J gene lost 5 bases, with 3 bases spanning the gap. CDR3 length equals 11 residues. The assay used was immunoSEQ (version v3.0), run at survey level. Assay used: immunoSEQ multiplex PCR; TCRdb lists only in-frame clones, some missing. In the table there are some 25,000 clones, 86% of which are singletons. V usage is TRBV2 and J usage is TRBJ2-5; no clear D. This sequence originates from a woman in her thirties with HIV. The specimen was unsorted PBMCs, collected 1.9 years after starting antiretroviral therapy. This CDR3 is CASSEKETQYF. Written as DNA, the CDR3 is TGTGCCAGCAGTGAAAAGGAGACCCAGTACTTC.